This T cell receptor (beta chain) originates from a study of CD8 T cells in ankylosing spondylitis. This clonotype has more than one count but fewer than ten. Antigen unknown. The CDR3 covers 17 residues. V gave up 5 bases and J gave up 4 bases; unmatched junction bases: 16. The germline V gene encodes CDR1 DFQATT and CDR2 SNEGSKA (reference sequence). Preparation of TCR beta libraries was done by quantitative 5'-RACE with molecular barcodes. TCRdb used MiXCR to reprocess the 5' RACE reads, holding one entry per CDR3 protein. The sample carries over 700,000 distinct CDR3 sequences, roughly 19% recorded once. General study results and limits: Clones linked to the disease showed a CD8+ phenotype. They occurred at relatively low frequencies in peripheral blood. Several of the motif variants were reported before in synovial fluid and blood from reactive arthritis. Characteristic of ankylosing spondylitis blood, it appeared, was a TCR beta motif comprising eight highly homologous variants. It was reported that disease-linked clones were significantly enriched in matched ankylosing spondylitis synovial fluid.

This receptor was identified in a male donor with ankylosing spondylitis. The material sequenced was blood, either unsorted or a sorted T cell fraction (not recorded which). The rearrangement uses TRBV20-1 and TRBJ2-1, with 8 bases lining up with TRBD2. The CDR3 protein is CSAPPPGGLATYNEQFF. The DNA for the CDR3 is TGCAGTGCTCCACCGCCGGGCGGACTAGCAACTTACAATGAGCAGTTCTTC.